A single sample is the source of the 4 T cell receptor beta chains below, sequenced in a study of prognosis after radiotherapy for stage I lung cancer. Genomic DNA yielded TCR beta CDR3, amplified by two-round multiplex PCR. Used in first-round PCR were primers specific to each TRBV and TRBJ gene. TCRdb processed the multiplex PCR reads anew with MiXCR; each CDR3 protein has one entry. The sample holds fewer than 30,000 distinct CDR3 sequences; about 30% are singletons and the top ten take roughly 35%. Sample: PBMCs, taken before or after stereotactic body radiation therapy (not recorded which). These receptors were taken from a donor over 45 with non-small cell lung cancer.

Points on this clonotype: The CDR3 carries no conserved terminal phenylalanine or tryptophan, so it likely arises from a read error. The J gene is TRBJ2-3, the V gene TRBV20-1; D perhaps matches TRBD2 (8 bases). CDR3 length equals 15 residues. With 8 bases removed from V and 4 bases from J, the gap between germline ends came to 22 bases. The germline CDR1 and CDR2 sequences are DFQATT and SNEGSKA (reference sequence). The CDR3 here is CSQEDSGTASDTQYL. As DNA, the CDR3 is TGCAGTCAGGAGGATAGCGGGACAGCGTCAGATACGCAGTATCTT.

This clonotype was observed many times. The chain joins TRBV5-6 to TRBJ2-6; possibly TRBD1 or TRBD2 for D (5 bases each). This CDR3 is built from 15 residues. Germline V gene sequence: CDR1 SGHDT, CDR2 YYEEEE. V lost 3 bases, J lost 2 bases, and 9 bases lay in between. In DNA form, the CDR3 reads TGTGCCAGCAGCTGGGACGGGCCTGGGGCCAACGTCCTGACTTTC. Amino acids: CASSWDGPGANVLTF.

This clonotype occurred many times. The chain uses TRBV30 and TRBJ2-3; D remains ambiguous. This CDR3 comprises 11 residues. Trimming removed 1 base from V and 2 bases from J, with 1 base in between. CDR1 is GTSNPN, CDR2 SVGIG, per germline (reference sequence). The CDR3 spells CAWSATDTQYF. In DNA form, the CDR3 reads TGTGCCTGGAGTGCCACAGATACGCAGTATTTT.

This clonotype occurred many times. CDR3 residues: CASSQGLAASTDTQYF. CDR3 nucleotides: TGTGCCAGCAGTCAAGGACTAGCGGCTAGCACAGATACGCAGTATTTT. This chain joins TRBV2 and TRBJ2-3, with 10 bases matching TRBD2. Unmatched junction bases numbered 5, after V lost 5 bases and J lost 0 bases. Looked up from germline, CDR1 is SNHLY and CDR2 is FYNNEI. The CDR3 sequence is 16 residues long. Combining the CDR3 with reference TRBV2 and TRBJ2-3 gives the whole variable domain EPEVTQTPSHQVTQMGQEVILRCVPISNHLYFYWYRQILGQKVEFLVSFYNNEISEKSEIFDDQFSVERPDGSNFTLKIRSTKLEDSAMYFCASSQGLAASTDTQYFGPGTRLTVL.